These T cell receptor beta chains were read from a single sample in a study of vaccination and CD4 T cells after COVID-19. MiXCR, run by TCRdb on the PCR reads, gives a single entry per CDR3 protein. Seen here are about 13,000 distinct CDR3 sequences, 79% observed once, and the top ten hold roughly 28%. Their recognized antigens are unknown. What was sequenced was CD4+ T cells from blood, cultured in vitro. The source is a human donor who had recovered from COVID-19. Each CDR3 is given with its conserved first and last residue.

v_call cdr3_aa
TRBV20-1 CSASPLLAGLSYEQYF
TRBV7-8 CASSSQGSAAKNIQYF
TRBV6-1 CASSRGQNSNQPQHF
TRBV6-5 CASSYSESRGKSPLHF
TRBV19 CASSIGGQSYNEQFF
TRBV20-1 CSALTGRLGYTF
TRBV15 CAIRLTGGGTQYF
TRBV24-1 CATSGLAGGYNEQFF
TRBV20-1 CSAGLTTSGKETQYF
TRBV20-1 CSARAPQGPTEAFF
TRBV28 CASSFSGPETQYF
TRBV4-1 CASSQAADMNTEAFF
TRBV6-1 CASRVDRGSNQPQHF
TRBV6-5 CASSYGEETQYF
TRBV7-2 CASSLGALLDYGYTF
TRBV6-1 CASRLNRVYGYTF
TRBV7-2 CASSNRSMYQPQHF
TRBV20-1 CSVRGLKGQETQYF
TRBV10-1 CASSDNPQGGAFF
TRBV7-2 CASSSQGSNQPQHF
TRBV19 CASSIEARTTYQETQYF
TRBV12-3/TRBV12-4 CASSHTTGTGGFGYTF
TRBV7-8 CASSLRTSGSSTGELFF
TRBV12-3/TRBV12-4 CASSLPRGNTEAFF
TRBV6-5 CASSYSQGGYTF
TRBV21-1 CASSKDCIRLPGQNTEAFF
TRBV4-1 CASSRQPSGTSYEQYF
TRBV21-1 CASSKTTTGTHLNQPQHF
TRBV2 CARVQGRTEAFF
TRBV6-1 CASKTPGGEQYF
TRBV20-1 CSATSGSSYNEQFF
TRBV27 CASRKQVDADTQYF
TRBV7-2 CASSGGGGVGNTIYF
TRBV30 CAWSGINSPLHF
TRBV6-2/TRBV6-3 CASSSPPGQGMKGQPQHF
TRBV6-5 CASSYGLAKNIQYF
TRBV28 CASSTANTDRAGYTF